The 2 T cell receptor beta chains reported below all come from one sample, sequenced in a study of blood T cells in healthy people across ages. Then a second PCR, running roughly 7 to 11 cycles, was carried out with a sample-barcoded 5' primer and a J-beta primer mix. TCRdb re-derived calls from the 5' RACE reads in MiXCR, one entry per CDR3 protein. This sample carries about 1.5 million distinct CDR3 sequences, roughly 43% of them seen once, and the ten largest clones take roughly 3.7%. Sequenced sample: blood. The receptor set was obtained from a young woman in good health.

The CDR3 nucleotides read TGTGCCAGCAGCCAAGAGACCTGGGACAGCTACGAGCAGTACTTC. Its translation: CASSQETWDSYEQYF. V usage is TRBV4-2 and J usage is TRBJ2-7, with 7 nucleotides matching TRBD1. The germline gives CDR1 LGHNA, CDR2 YNFKEQ. The CDR3 totals 15 residues. V lost 0 bases to trimming and J lost 3 bases; unmatched junction nucleotides: 5.

V is TRBV7-2 and J is TRBJ1-6, with D uncertain. V lost 7 bases to trimming and J lost 6 bases, with 13 bases between them. This CDR3 contains 14 residues. The V gene's germline CDR1 is SGHTA and CDR2 FQGNSA. The CDR3 region is CASNQHRTNSPLHF. CDR3 sequence (DNA): TGTGCCAGCAACCAACACCGAACTAATTCACCCCTCCACTTT.